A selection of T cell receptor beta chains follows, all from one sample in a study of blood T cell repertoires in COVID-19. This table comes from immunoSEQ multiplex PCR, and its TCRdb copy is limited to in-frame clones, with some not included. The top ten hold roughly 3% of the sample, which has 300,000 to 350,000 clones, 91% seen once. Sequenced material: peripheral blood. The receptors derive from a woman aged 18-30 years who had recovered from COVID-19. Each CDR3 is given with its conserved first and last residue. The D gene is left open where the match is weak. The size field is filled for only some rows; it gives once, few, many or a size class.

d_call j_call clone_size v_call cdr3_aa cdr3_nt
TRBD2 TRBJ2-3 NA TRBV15 CATSSREGGGRTDTQYF TGTGCCACCAGCAGCAGAGAGGGGGGCGGGAGGACAGATACGCAGTATTTT
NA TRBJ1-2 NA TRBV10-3 CAISESGLYGYTF TGTGCCATCAGTGAGTCGGGGCTCTATGGCTACACCTTC
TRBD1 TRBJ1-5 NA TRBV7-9 CASSPTGGQPQHF TGTGCCAGCAGTCCGACAGGGGGTCAGCCCCAGCATTTT
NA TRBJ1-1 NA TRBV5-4 CASSSGGIGMNTEAFF TGTGCCAGCAGCTCGGGGGGAATCGGGATGAACACTGAAGCTTTCTTT
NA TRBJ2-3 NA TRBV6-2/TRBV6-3 CASSLVPDTQYF TGTGCCAGCAGTTTAGTTCCGGATACGCAGTATTTT
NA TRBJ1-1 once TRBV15 CATRREWANTEAFF TGTGCCACCAGACGGGAGTGGGCGAACACTGAAGCTTTCTTT
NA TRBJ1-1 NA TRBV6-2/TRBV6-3 CASSYLDGPGEAFF TGTGCCAGCAGTTACCTGGACGGCCCGGGGGAAGCTTTCTTT
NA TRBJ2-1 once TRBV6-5 CASSYSWPRGSEQFF TGTGCCAGCAGTTACTCTTGGCCGAGAGGGAGTGAGCAGTTCTTC
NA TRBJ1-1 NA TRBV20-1 CSAILGGEAFF TGCAGTGCTATCCTCGGAGGGGAGGCTTTCTTT
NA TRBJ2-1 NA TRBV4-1 CASSQVGGIGQFF TGCGCCAGCAGCCAAGTAGGAGGGATCGGGCAGTTCTTC
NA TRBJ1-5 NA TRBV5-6 CASSLGRGSQPQHF TGTGCCAGCAGCTTGGGGAGGGGCAGTCAGCCCCAGCATTTT
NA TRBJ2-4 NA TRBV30 CAWSGGRNIQYF TGTGCCTGGAGTGGAGGGAGGAACATTCAGTACTTC
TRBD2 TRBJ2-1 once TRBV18 CASSPGTSGTYNEQFF TGTGCCAGCTCACCGGGGACTAGCGGGACCTACAATGAGCAGTTCTTC
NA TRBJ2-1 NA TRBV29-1 CSVGAFANEQFF TGCAGCGTTGGGGCTTTTGCCAATGAGCAGTTCTTC
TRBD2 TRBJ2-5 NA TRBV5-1 CASSSSGSGKETQYF TGCGCCAGCAGCTCCTCGGGCAGCGGGAAGGAGACCCAGTACTTC
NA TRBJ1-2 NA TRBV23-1 CASSQSTGPQLNYGYTF TGCGCCAGCAGTCAATCAACAGGACCGCAATTAAACTATGGCTACACCTTC
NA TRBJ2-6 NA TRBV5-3 CARRTHSGANVLTF TGTGCCAGAAGAACACACTCTGGGGCCAACGTCCTGACTTTC
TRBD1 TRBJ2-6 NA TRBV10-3 CAISESNRGLGANVLTF TGTGCCATCAGTGAGTCTAACAGGGGGCTTGGGGCCAACGTCCTGACTTTC
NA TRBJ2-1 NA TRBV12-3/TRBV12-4 CASCGDFNEQFF TGTGCCAGCTGCGGGGACTTCAATGAGCAGTTCTTC
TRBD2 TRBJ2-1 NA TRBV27 CASSPTGLPLAGVGNEQFF TGTGCCAGCAGTCCAACAGGGTTACCCCTAGCGGGAGTGGGTAATGAGCAGTTCTTC
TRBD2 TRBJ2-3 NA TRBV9 CASSVGLAGGVFGTQYF TGTGCCAGCAGCGTAGGACTAGCGGGTGGAGTGTTCGGTACGCAGTATTTT
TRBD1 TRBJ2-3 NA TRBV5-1 CASSRGDRGRTDTQYF TGCGCCAGCAGCAGAGGGGACAGGGGACGCACAGATACGCAGTATTTT
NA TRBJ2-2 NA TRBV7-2 CASSFGLQNTGELFF TGTGCCAGCAGCTTCGGTTTGCAGAACACCGGGGAGCTGTTTTTT
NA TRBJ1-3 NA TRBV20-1 CSASKTGFPGNTIYF TGCAGTGCTAGTAAAACAGGGTTCCCTGGAAACACCATATATTTT
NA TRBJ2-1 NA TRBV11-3 CASSLSRASADNEQFF TGTGCCAGCAGCCTCTCTCGGGCTAGCGCTGACAATGAGCAGTTCTTC
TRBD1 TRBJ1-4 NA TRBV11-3 CASSLAGQGALSEKLFF TGTGCCAGCAGCCTGGCGGGACAGGGGGCCCTTTCAGAAAAACTGTTTTTT
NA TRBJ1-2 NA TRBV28 CASSKAGTENYGYTF TGTGCCAGCAGCAAGGCGGGGACGGAGAACTATGGCTACACCTTC
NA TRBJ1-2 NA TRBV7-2 CASSQPGGTYGYTF TGTGCCAGCAGCCAACCCGGGGGAACCTATGGCTACACCTTC
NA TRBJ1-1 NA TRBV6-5 CASSYVADTEAFF TGTGCCAGCAGTTACGTCGCGGACACTGAAGCTTTCTTT
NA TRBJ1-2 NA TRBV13 CASSSDPLYGYTF TGTGCCAGCAGCTCAGATCCGCTCTATGGCTACACCTTC
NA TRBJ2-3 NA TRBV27 CASSSIAQFTDTQYF TGTGCCAGCAGTTCAATAGCGCAATTCACAGATACGCAGTATTTT
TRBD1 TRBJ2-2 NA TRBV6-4 CASKGQLNTGELFF TGTGCCAGCAAGGGACAGCTAAACACCGGGGAGCTGTTTTTT
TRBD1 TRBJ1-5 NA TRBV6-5 CASSFGGQGGQPQHF TGTGCCAGCAGTTTCGGGGGACAGGGCGGACAGCCCCAGCATTTT
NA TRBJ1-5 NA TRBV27 CASSPDPGGQPQHF TGTGCCAGCAGTCCGGACCCAGGAGGCCAGCCCCAGCATTTT
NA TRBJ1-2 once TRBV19 CASSNRDGYTF TGTGCCAGTAGTAATCGGGATGGCTACACCTTC
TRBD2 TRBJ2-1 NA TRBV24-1 CATVGSGTGEQFF TGTGCCACCGTCGGTAGCGGGACGGGTGAGCAGTTCTTC
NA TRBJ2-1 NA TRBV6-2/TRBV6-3 CASSPRVYNEQFF TGTGCCAGCAGCCCCAGGGTATACAATGAGCAGTTCTTC
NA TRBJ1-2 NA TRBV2 CASSDRGDYGYTF TGTGCCAGCAGTGACCGGGGGGACTATGGCTACACCTTC
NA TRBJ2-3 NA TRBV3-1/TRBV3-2 CASSPLLGGLRGTDTQYF TGTGCCAGCAGCCCCCTCCTGGGGGGACTGAGAGGTACAGATACGCAGTATTTT